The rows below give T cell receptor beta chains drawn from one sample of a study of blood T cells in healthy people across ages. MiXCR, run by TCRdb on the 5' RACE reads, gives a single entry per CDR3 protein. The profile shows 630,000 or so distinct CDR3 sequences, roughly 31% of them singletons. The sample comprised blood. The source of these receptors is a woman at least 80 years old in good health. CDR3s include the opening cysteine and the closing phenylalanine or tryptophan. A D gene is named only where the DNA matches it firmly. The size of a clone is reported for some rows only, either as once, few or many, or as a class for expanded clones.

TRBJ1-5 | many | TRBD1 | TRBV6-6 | TGTGCCAGCACCCTGGGACAGGGTAGCAATCAGCCCCAGCATTTT | CASTLGQGSNQPQHF
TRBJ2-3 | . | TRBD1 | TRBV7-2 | TGTGCCCGCAGCTTAGAGGGGGACAGGCCCTCATTGGTGACAGATACGCAGTATTTT | CARSLEGDRPSLVTDTQYF
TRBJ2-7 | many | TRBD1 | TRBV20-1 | TGCAGTGCTAGGGCCGGGACAGGGGCAGCCGAGCAGTACTTC | CSARAGTGAAEQYF
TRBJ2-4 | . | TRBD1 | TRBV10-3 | TGTGCCATCAGTGAACGGCAGGGGGCAAACATTCAGTACTTC | CAISERQGANIQYF
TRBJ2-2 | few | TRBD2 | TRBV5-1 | TGCGCCAGCAGCTCGACTAGCGGGGCCGGGGAGCTGTTTTTT | CASSSTSGAGELFF
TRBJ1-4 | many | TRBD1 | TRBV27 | TGTGCCAGCAGTTCCCCGGGACAGGGGAATGAAAAACTGTTTTTT | CASSSPGQGNEKLFF
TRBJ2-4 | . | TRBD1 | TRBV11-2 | TGTGCCAGCAGCTTACGAGGACAGGGGGTTTTAGCCGAAAACATTCAGTACTTC | CASSLRGQGVLAENIQYF
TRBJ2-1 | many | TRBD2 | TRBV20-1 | TGCAGTGCTAACATAGCGGGGAGCTCCTACAATGAGCAGTTCTTC | CSANIAGSSYNEQFF
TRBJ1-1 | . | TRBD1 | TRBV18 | TGTGCCAGCTCACCAGAGTCCGGGACAGGGAGGGACACTGGAGCTTTCTTT | CASSPESGTGRDTGAFF
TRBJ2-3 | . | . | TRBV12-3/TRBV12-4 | TGTGCCAGCAGTTCCCGAGAGAGAGCAGATATGCAGTATTTT | CASSSRERADMQYF
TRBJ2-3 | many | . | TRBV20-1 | TGCAGTGCTAGGGGCCAGTCTAGCACAGATACGCAGTATTTT | CSARGQSSTDTQYF
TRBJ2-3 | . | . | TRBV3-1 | TGTGCCAGCACCCGGGACACCCAGAAAATGGATACGCAGTATTTT | CASTRDTQKMDTQYF
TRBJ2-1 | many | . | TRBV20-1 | TGCAGTGCGGACTCCACAGCTATGGGTGAGCAGTTCTTC | CSADSTAMGEQFF